The 16 T cell receptor beta chains in this list originate from one sample, sequenced in a study of T-cell reconstitution after alpha-beta-depleted transplantation in children. As it was prepared, the TCRbeta library received unique molecular identifiers. TCRdb redid the calling of the PCR reads with MiXCR, one entry per CDR3 protein. This sample carries over 550,000 distinct CDR3 sequences, about 10% of them seen once, and the ten largest clones take less than 5%. Sequences were derived from PBMCs from the stem cell graft donor, sampled from the stem cell graft. These receptor sequences come from a human donor who donated a stem cell graft to a child with acute myeloid leukemia.

The chain links TRBV2 to TRBJ1-1; D unclear. Germline assignment: CDR1 SNHLY and CDR2 FYNNEI. Trimming pared 7 bases from V and 6 bases from J, leaving 21 bases between. The CDR3 contains 15 residues. CDR3 bases: TGTGCCAGCAAGATTCTAAGAGATAAAAGCGCTGAAGCTTTCTTT. This translates into CASKILRDKSAEAFF.

This clonotype was detected only a few times. The chain is built from TRBV20-1 and TRBJ1-1; unclear D gene. The CDR3 has 14 amino acids. The V end lost 5 bases, the J end lost 1 base, and 14 bases lay between the germline ends. The germline V gene has CDR1 DFQATT and CDR2 SNEGSKA (reference sequence). DNA of the CDR3: TGCAGTGCTCCCCGGGGAGGCAAGAACACTGAAGCTTTCTTT. Its protein product is CSAPRGGKNTEAFF.

In its sample, this clonotype was seen many times. The rearrangement uses TRBV27 and TRBJ1-4; TRBD1 is a possible D gene (6 bases). Trimming shortened V by 2 bases and J by 7 bases, and 17 bases separated the two germline ends. Germline V lookup: CDR1 MNHEY, CDR2 SMNVEV (reference sequence). The CDR3 is made up of 16 amino acids. CDR3 in amino acids: CASSLIGAQGTEKLFF. The CDR3 coding sequence is TGTGCCAGCAGTTTAATCGGCGCCCAGGGGACTGAAAAACTGTTTTTT.

This clonotype has a handful of counts. The chain is built from TRBV7-2 and TRBJ1-3, with D possibly matching TRBD1 (5 bases). The CDR3 runs 16 residues. The V end was cut by 5 bases, the J end by 0 bases, with 14 bases between. CDR1 is SGHTA and CDR2 is FQGNSA in the germline V gene. CDR3 DNA sequence: TGTGCCAGCAGCCCCCGACAGAGGAGCTCTGGAAACACCATATATTTT. It yields the protein CASSPRQRSSGNTIYF.

There are a few counts of this clonotype. V gene TRBV12-3 or TRBV12-4 combines with J gene TRBJ2-7; the match to TRBD1 covers 10 bases. V lost 10 bases to trimming and J lost 4 bases; unmatched junction nucleotides: 4. The CDR3 spans 12 residues. DNA of the CDR3: TGTGCCATTTCGGACAGGGGGTACGAGCAGTACTTC. Protein product: CAISDRGYEQYF.

This sequence joins TRBV30 and TRBJ2-1; 7 nucleotides line up with TRBD2. The trim removed 0 bases at V and 7 bases at J, leaving 9 bases unmatched. Germline-derived CDR1 and CDR2 are GTSNPN and SVGIG (reference sequence). This CDR3 has 15 residues. The CDR3 is CAWSVNSGPANEQFF. The CDR3 nucleotides read TGTGCCTGGAGTGTTAATAGCGGGCCGGCTAATGAGCAGTTCTTC. Complete variable domain (other parts from reference TRBV30 and TRBJ2-1): SQTIHQWPATLVQPVGSPLSLECTVEGTSNPNLYWYRQAAGRGLQLLFYSVGIGQISSEVPQNLSASRPQDRQFILSSKKLLLSDSGFYLCAWSVNSGPANEQFFGPGTRLTVL.

A few counts support this clonotype. The chain joins TRBV6-2 or TRBV6-3 to TRBJ2-1; no reliable D call. This CDR3 is 13 amino acids long. Germline-derived CDR1 and CDR2 are MNHEY and SVGEGT. The V end lost 2 bases, the J end lost 0 bases, and 2 bases lay between the germline ends. The CDR3 reads CASSYASYNEQFF. The DNA for the CDR3 is TGTGCCAGCAGTTACGCCTCCTACAATGAGCAGTTCTTC.

This clonotype was seen more than once but under ten times. V and J are TRBV6-1 and TRBJ2-5; D gene unclear. Germline V gene lookup returns CDR1 MNHNS and CDR2 SASEGT. This CDR3 has 15 amino acids. Trimming shortened V by 3 bases and J by 0 bases, and 11 bases separated the two germline ends. In DNA, the CDR3 is TGTGCCAGCAGTGAGCTCTTGGTCTACCAAGAGACCCAGTACTTC. This codes for CASSELLVYQETQYF.

This clonotype was counted a few times. The chain carries TRBV11-2 and TRBJ2-1, with D possibly being TRBD2 (5 bases). Germline values: CDR1 SGHAT, CDR2 FQNNGV. Trimming removed 5 bases at V and 2 bases at J, with 13 bases between. The CDR3 contains 15 residues. The CDR3 DNA reads as TGTGCCAGCAGCCTAGCCCACGAAACCTACAATGAGCAGTTCTTC. Translating it yields CASSLAHETYNEQFF. Together with reference TRBV11-2 and TRBJ2-1, the CDR3 gives the full variable domain: EAGVAQSPRYKIIEKRQSVAFWCNPISGHATLYWYQQILGQGPKLLIQFQNNGVVDDSQLPKDRFSAERLKGVDSTLKIQPAKLEDSAVYLCASSLAHETYNEQFFGPGTRLTVL.

V gene TRBV5-1 combines with J gene TRBJ1-2, with 7 bases lining up with TRBD1. The J segment lost 2 bases and the V segment lost 4 bases, leaving 11 bases of the junction unmatched. Germline V gene lookup returns CDR1 SGHRS and CDR2 YFSETQ. The CDR3 has 16 amino acids. CDR3 amino acids: CASSPTGSAGNYGYTF. The CDR3 region has the DNA TGCGCCAGCAGCCCGACAGGGTCTGCGGGAAACTATGGCTACACCTTC.

V gene TRBV4-3 combines with J gene TRBJ1-6; D remains ambiguous. CDR1 and CDR2 from the germline V gene are LGHNA and YSLEER. This CDR3 contains 14 residues. Trimming cost V 0 bases and J 7 bases, with 7 bases left between them. CDR3 nucleotides: TGCGCCAGCAGCCAAGAGGGGTCAAATTCACCCCTCCACTTT. This codes for CASSQEGSNSPLHF.

This clonotype has a count of ten or more. The chain has TRBV20-1 and TRBJ2-5; maybe TRBD1 (6 bases). Germline V CDR1 and CDR2: DFQATT, SNEGSKA (reference sequence). V shed 6 bases and J shed 4 bases, with 15 bases lying between them. The CDR3 has 13 residues. CDR3 sequence: CSAQGQVRETQYF. The DNA for the CDR3 is TGCAGTGCGCAGGGGCAGGTCCGAGAGACCCAGTACTTC.

The chain combines TRBV29-1 with TRBJ2-5, with 14 bases fitting TRBD2. With V trimmed by 4 bases and J by 4 bases, 11 bases remained unmatched. Germline CDR1 and CDR2: SQVTM and ANQGSEA. The CDR3 spans 17 residues. The CDR3 region is CSVVNPGTSGRGETQYF. For the CDR3, the DNA is TGCAGCGTTGTGAACCCCGGGACTAGCGGGAGAGGAGAGACCCAGTACTTC. The entire variable domain, with the rest obtained from reference TRBV29-1 and TRBJ2-5, is as follows: SAVISQKPSRDICQRGTSLTIQCQVDSQVTMMFWYRQQPGQSLTLIATANQGSEATYESGFVIDKFPISRPNLTFSTLTVSNMSPEDSSIYLCSVVNPGTSGRGETQYFGPGTRLLVL.

The rearrangement uses TRBV15 and TRBJ1-2; tentative D call: TRBD1 (5 bases). Trimming left V 0 bases short and J 12 bases short, with 17 bases between. The CDR3 sequence is 14 residues long. Germline assignment: CDR1 LNHNV and CDR2 YYDKDF (reference sequence). The CDR3 DNA follows: TGTGCCACCAGCAGAGATCGACAGCTGGTGTCGGACACCTTC. Translated: CATSRDRQLVSDTF. The whole variable domain, remainder taken from reference TRBV15 and TRBJ1-2, is DAMVIQNPRYQVTQFGKPVTLSCSQTLNHNVMYWYQQKSSQAPKLLFHYYDKDFNNEADTPDNFQSRRPNTSFCFLDIRSPGLGDTAMYLCATSRDRQLVSDTFGSGTRLTVV.

The chain carries TRBV29-1 and TRBJ1-1, with D possibly matching TRBD1 (6 bases). The CDR3 spans 12 residues. Germline CDR1 and CDR2: SQVTM and ANQGSEA. The germline V and J ends were trimmed by 4 bases and 4 bases, with 10 bases remaining between them. CDR3 protein: CSVGGGRTEAFF. DNA for the CDR3: TGCAGCGTTGGGGGGGGGCGCACTGAAGCTTTCTTT.

The chain links TRBV6-2 or TRBV6-3 to TRBJ2-6, with 9 bases lining up with TRBD1. J lost 2 bases, V lost 8 bases, and 1 base had no gene match. The CDR3 length is 14 residues. The germline gives CDR1 MNHEY, CDR2 SVGEGT. The DNA for the CDR3 is TGTGCCAGCCGGACAGGGGCTGGGGCCAACGTCCTGACTTTC. Amino acid sequence: CASRTGAGANVLTF.